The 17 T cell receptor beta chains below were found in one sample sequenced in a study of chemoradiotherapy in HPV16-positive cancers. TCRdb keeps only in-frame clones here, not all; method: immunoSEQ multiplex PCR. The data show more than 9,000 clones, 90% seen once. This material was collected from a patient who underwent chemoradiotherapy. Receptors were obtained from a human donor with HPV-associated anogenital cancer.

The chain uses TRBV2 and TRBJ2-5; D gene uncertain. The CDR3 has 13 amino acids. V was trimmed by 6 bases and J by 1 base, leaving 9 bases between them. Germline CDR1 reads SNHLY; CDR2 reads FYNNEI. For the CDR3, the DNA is TGTGCCAGCAGGCGGACGGTCCAAGAGACCCAGTACTTC. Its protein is CASRRTVQETQYF.

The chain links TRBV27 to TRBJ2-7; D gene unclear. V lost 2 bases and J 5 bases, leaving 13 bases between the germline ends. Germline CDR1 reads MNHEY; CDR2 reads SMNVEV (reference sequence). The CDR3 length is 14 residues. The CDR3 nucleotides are TGTGCCAGCAGTTTAGGAACACCCTGGGACGAGCAGTACTTC. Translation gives CASSLGTPWDEQYF.

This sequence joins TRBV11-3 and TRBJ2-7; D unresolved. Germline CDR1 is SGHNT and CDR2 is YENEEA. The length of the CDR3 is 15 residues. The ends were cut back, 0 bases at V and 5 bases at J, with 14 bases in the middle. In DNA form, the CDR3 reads TGTGCCAGCAGCTTAGATCCGACGGAATTGGACGAGCAGTACTTC. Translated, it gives CASSLDPTELDEQYF.

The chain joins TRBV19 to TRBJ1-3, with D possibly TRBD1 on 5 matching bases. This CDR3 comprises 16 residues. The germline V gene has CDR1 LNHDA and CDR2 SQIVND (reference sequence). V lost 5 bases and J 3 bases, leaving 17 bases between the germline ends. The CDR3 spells CASSGGTRVGGNTIYF. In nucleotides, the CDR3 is TGTGCCAGTAGTGGAGGGACCAGGGTCGGTGGAAACACCATATATTTT.

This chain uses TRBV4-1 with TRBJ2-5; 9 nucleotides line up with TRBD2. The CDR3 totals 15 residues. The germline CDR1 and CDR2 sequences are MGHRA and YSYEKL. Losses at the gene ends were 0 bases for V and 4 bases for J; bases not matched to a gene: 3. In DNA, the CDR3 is TGCGCCAGCAGCCAAGAGGGGACTAGCCCAGAGACCCAGTACTTC. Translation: CASSQEGTSPETQYF.

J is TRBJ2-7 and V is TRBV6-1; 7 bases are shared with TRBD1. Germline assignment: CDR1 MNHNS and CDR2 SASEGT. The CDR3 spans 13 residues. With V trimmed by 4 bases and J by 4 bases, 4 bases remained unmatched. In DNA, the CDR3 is TGTGCCAGCAGTGTGGGACAGCCGTACGAGCAGTACTTC. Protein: CASSVGQPYEQYF.

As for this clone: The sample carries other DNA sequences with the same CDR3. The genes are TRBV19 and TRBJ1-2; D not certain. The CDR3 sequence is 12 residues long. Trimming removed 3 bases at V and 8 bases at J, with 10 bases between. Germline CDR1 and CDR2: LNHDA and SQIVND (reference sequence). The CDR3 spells CASSIFGGGYTF. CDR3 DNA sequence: TGTGCCAGTAGTATTTTTGGAGGAGGCTACACCTTC. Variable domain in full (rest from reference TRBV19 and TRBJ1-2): DGGITQSPKYLFRKEGQNVTLSCEQNLNHDAMYWYRQDPGQGLRLIYYSQIVNDFQKGDIAEGYSVSREKKESFPLTVTSAQKNPTAFYLCASSIFGGGYTFGSGTRLTVV.

The CDR3 loop is CASSPTQGGFTEAFF. CDR3 nucleotide sequence: TGTGCCAGTAGTCCGACACAAGGGGGCTTCACTGAAGCTTTCTTT. The V and J genes are TRBV19 and TRBJ1-1, with 7 bases that match TRBD1. The ends lost 5 bases at V and 4 bases at J; junction bases unmatched: 10. In germline, CDR1 is LNHDA, CDR2 SQIVND (reference sequence). The length of the CDR3 is 15 residues.

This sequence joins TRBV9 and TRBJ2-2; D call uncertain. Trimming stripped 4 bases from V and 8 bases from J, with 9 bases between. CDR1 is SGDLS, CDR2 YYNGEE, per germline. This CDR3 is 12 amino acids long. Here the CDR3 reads CASSPHIGELFF. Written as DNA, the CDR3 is TGTGCCAGCAGCCCCCATATTGGGGAGCTGTTTTTT.

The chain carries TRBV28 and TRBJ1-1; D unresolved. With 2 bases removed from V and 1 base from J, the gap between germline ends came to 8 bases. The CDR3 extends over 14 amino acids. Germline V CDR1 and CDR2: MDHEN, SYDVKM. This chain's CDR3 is CASSLVGKNTEAFF. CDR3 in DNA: TGTGCCAGCAGTTTAGTCGGGAAGAACACTGAAGCTTTCTTT.

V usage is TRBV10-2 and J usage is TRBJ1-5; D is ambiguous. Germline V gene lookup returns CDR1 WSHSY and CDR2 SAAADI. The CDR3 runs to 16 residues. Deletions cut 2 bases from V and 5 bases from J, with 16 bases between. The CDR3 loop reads CASSEGFSGDHQPQHF. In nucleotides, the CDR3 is TGCGCCAGCAGTGAGGGATTCTCGGGAGATCATCAGCCCCAGCATTTT.

CDR3 in amino acids: CASSPRDLYEQYF. DNA for the CDR3: TGTGCCAGCAGCCCCCGGGACCTATACGAGCAGTACTTC. The V and J genes are TRBV7-2 and TRBJ2-7; D is tentatively TRBD1 or TRBD2 (5 bases each). The CDR3 totals 13 residues. V gave up 5 bases and J gave up 4 bases, with 12 bases separating them. Germline V lookup: CDR1 SGHTA, CDR2 FQGNSA.

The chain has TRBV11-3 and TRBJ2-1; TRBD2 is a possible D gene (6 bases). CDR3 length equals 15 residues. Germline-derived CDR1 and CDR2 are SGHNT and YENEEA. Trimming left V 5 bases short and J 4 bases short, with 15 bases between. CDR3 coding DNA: TGTGCCAGCAGCCTACTAGCTGGGCCTTACAATGAGCAGTTCTTC. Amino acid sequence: CASSLLAGPYNEQFF.

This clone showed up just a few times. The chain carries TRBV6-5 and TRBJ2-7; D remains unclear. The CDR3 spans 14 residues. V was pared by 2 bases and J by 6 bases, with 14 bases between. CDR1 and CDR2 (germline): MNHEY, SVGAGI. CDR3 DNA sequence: TGTGCCAGCAGTTACACAGTTTTGACACTCGAGCAGTACTTC. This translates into CASSYTVLTLEQYF.

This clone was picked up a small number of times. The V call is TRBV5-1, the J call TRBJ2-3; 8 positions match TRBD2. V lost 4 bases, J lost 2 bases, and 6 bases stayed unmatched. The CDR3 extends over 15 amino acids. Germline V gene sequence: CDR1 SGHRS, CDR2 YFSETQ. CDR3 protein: CASSGAGANTDTQYF. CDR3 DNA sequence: TGCGCCAGCAGCGGAGCGGGGGCGAACACAGATACGCAGTATTTT.

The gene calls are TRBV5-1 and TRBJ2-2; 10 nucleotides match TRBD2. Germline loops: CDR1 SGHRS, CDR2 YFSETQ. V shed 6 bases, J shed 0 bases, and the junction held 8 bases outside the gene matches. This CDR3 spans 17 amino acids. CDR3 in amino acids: CASTQRTSGTNTGELFF. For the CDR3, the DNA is TGCGCCAGCACCCAGCGGACTAGCGGAACGAACACCGGGGAGCTGTTTTTT.

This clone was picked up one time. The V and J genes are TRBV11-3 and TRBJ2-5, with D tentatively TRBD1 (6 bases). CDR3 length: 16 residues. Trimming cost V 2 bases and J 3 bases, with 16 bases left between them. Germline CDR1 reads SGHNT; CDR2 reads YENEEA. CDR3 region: CASSLMLRAGEETQYF. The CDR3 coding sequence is TGTGCCAGCAGCTTAATGTTGCGGGCAGGGGAAGAGACCCAGTACTTC.